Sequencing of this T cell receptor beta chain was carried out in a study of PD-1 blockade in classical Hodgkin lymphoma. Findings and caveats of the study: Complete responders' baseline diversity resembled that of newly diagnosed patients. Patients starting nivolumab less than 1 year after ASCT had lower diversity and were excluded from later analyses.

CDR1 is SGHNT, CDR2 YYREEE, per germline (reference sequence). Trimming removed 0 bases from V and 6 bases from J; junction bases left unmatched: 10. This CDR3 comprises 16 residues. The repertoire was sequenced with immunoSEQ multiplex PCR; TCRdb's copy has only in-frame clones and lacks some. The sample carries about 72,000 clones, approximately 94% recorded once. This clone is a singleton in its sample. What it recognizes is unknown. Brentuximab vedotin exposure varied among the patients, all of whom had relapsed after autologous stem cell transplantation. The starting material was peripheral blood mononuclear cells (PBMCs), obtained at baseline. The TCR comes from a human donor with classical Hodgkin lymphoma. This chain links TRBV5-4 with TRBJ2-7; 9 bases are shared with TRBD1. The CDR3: CASSLAGDRVGGEQYF. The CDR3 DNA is TGTGCCAGCAGCTTGGCCGGGGACAGGGTGGGAGGCGAGCAGTACTTC. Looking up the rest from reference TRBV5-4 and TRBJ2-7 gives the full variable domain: ETGVTQSPTHLIKTRGQQVTLRCSSQSGHNTVSWYQQALGQGPQFIFQYYREEENGRGNFPPRFSGLQFPNYSSELNVNALELDDSALYLCASSLAGDRVGGEQYFGPGTRLTVT.